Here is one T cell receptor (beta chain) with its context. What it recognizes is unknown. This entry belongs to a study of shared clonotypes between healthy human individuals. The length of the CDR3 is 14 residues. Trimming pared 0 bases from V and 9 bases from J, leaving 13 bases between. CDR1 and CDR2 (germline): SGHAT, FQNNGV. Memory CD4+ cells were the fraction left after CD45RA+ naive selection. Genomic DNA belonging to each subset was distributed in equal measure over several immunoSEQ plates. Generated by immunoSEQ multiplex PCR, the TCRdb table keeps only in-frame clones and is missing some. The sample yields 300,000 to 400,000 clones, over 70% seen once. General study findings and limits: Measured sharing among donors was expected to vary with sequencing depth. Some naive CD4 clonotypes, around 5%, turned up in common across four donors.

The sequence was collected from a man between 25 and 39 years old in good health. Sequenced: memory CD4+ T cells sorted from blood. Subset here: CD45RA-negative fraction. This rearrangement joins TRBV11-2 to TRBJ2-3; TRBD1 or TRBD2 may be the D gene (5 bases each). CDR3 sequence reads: CASSLDGADLTQYF. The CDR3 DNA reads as TGTGCCAGCAGCTTAGACGGGGCGGACTTAACGCAGTATTTT.